One and the same sample provided the 5 T cell receptor beta chains below, sequenced in a study of T cell responses to AZD1222 COVID-19 vaccine. Profiling relied on immunoSEQ multiplex PCR, and the TCRdb table lists in-frame clones only, not all of them. The sample yields just over 150,000 clones, roughly nine tenths seen once. Specimen: peripheral blood, collected after recovery from COVID-19. Every receptor here comes from an adult who had recovered from COVID-19.

This chain connects TRBV6-2 or TRBV6-3 to TRBJ2-7; D gene uncertain. The CDR3 has 14 residues. CDR1 and CDR2 (germline): MNHEY, SVGEGT. Trimming pared 2 bases from V and 4 bases from J, leaving 12 bases between. This CDR3 is CASSYGVLSYEQYF. DNA of the CDR3: TGTGCCAGCAGTTACGGAGTTTTGAGTTACGAGCAGTACTTC.

This chain uses TRBV27 with TRBJ2-3; possibly TRBD2 for D (5 bases). Germline CDR1 MNHEY, CDR2 SMNVEV (reference sequence). The CDR3 runs to 16 residues. Trimming pared 6 bases from V and 0 bases from J, leaving 16 bases between. CDR3 sequence: CASRPLRGFSTDTQYF. CDR3 sequence (DNA): TGTGCCAGCAGACCACTCCGAGGGTTTAGCACAGATACGCAGTATTTT.

J is TRBJ2-5 and V is TRBV11-2; 7 positions match TRBD2. Unmatched junction bases numbered 10, after V lost 1 base and J lost 2 bases. The CDR3 runs 17 residues. Germline-derived CDR1 and CDR2 are SGHAT and FQNNGV. The CDR3 spells CASSLGPPGGGQETQYF. The CDR3 DNA sequence: TGTGCCAGCAGCTTAGGCCCCCCCGGGGGAGGGCAAGAGACCCAGTACTTC. Supplemented by reference TRBV11-2 and TRBJ2-5, the full variable domain reads EAGVAQSPRYKIIEKRQSVAFWCNPISGHATLYWYQQILGQGPKLLIQFQNNGVVDDSQLPKDRFSAERLKGVDSTLKIQPAKLEDSAVYLCASSLGPPGGGQETQYFGPGTRLLVL.

V gene TRBV6-5 combines with J gene TRBJ2-5; the D gene is possibly TRBD2 (6 bases). V was shortened by 5 bases and J by 6 bases, with 13 bases between the two germline ends. Germline V gene lookup returns CDR1 MNHEY and CDR2 SVGAGI. The CDR3 length is 13 residues. The chain's CDR3 is CASSPVGGQTQYF. The DNA of the CDR3 is TGTGCCAGCAGTCCAGTGGGGGGACAGACCCAGTACTTC.

The chain carries TRBV10-2 and TRBJ2-7; a possible D gene is TRBD1 (7 bases). The CDR3 runs 13 residues. The germline V gene has CDR1 WSHSY and CDR2 SAAADI. V was shortened by 9 bases and J by 7 bases, with 19 bases between the two germline ends. The CDR3 DNA is TGCGCCAGGTCAGGGGGGACCTTATCTGAGCAGTACTTC. This sequence encodes CARSGGTLSEQYF.